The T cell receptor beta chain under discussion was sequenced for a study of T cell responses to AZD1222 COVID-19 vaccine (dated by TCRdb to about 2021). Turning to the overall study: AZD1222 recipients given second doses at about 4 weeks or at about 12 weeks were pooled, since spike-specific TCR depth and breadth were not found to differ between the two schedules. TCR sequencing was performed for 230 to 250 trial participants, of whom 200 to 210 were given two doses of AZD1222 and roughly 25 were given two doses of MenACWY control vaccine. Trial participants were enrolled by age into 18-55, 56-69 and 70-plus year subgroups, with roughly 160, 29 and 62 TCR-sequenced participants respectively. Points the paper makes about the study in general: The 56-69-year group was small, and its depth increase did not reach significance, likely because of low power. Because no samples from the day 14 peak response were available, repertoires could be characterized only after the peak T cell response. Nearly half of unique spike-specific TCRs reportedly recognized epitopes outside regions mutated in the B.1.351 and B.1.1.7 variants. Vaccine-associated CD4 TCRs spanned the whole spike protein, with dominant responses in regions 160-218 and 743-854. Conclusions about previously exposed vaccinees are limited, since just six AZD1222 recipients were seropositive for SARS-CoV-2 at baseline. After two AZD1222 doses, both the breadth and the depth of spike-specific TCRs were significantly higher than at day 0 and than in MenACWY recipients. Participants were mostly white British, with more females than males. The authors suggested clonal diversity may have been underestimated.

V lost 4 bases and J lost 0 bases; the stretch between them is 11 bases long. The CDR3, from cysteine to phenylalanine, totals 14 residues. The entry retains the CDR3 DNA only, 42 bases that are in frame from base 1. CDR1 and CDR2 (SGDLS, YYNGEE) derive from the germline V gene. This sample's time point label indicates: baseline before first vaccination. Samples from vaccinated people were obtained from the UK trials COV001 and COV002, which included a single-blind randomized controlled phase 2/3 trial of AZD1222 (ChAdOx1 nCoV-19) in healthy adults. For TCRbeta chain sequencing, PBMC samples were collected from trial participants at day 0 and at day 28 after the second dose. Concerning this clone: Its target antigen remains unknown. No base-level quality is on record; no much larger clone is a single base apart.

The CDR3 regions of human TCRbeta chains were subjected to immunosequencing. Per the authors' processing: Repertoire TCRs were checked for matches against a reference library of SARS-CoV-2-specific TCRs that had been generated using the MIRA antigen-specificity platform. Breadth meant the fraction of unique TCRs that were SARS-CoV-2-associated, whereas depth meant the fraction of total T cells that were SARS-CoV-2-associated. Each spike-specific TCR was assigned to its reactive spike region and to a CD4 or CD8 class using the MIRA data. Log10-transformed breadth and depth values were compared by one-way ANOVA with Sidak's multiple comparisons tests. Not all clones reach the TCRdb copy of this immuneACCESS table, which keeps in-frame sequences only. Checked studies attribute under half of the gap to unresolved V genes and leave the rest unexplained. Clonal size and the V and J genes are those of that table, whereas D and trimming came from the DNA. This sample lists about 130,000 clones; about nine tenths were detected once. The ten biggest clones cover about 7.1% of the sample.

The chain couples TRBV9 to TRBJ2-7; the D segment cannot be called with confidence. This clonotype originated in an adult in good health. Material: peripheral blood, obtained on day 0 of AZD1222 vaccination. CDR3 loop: CASSSGQSSYEQYF. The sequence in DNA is TGTGCCAGCAGCTCGGGCCAGAGCTCCTACGAGCAGTACTTC.